These 21 T cell receptor beta chains were all obtained from the same sample, sequenced in a study of beta chain features in type 1 diabetes. Overall study results and limits: Type 1 diabetes patients had moderately but significantly shorter TCRB CDR3s in all four CD4+ subsets.

Reverse transcribing all isolated RNA meant expressed TCRB transcripts were sequenced. TCRdb keeps only in-frame clones here, not all; method: immunoSEQ multiplex PCR. The sample lists 250,000 to 300,000 clones, over 11% occurring once. No antigen is known for these receptors. Sample: naive CD4+ T cells from blood. Receptor source: a man aged 25 to 40 with type 1 diabetes.

This clone has a handful of counts. The chain combines TRBV5-6 with TRBJ2-5; D uncertain. The CDR3 has 14 amino acids. The V end was cut by 0 bases, the J end by 2 bases, with 8 bases between. CDR1 is SGHDT, CDR2 YYEEEE, per germline. This chain's CDR3 is CASSLATRQETQYF. DNA of the CDR3: TGTGCCAGCAGCTTGGCAACGCGTCAAGAGACCCAGTACTTC.

The chain has TRBV27 and TRBJ2-5; D may be TRBD1 (6 bases). V was pared by 5 bases and J by 7 bases, with 17 bases between. The CDR3 consists of 14 residues. Germline lookup yields CDR1 MNHEY and CDR2 SMNVEV (reference sequence). The CDR3 reads CASSPPGQGGTQYF. As DNA, the CDR3 is TGTGCCAGCAGTCCACCTGGGCAAGGGGGGACCCAGTACTTC.

This clone was recorded a few times. The chain employs TRBV7-2 and TRBJ2-4, with 7 bases identical to TRBD1. The germline V gene has CDR1 SGHTA and CDR2 FQGNSA. The CDR3 length is 14 residues. V was pared by 0 bases and J by 4 bases, with 0 bases of the junction left unmatched. CDR3 DNA sequence: TGTGCCAGCAGCTTAGCACAGGGGAAAAACATTCAGTACTTC. It specifies CASSLAQGKNIQYF.

The chain uses TRBV7-2 and TRBJ2-1, with TRBD2 matching 7 bases. Trimming took 1 base from V and 9 from J; bases not matched to a gene: 9. The germline CDR1 and CDR2 sequences are SGHTA and FQGNSA. This CDR3 contains 15 residues. The CDR3 protein is CASSLVASGGTEQFF. The CDR3 bases are TGTGCCAGCAGCTTAGTGGCTAGCGGTGGCACTGAGCAGTTCTTC.

The rearrangement links TRBV11-2 to TRBJ2-7; 9 nucleotides align to TRBD2. With V trimmed by 6 bases and J by 6 bases, 3 bases remained unmatched. This CDR3 contains 12 residues. Germline V CDR1 and CDR2: SGHAT, FQNNGV. CDR3 sequence reads: CASSIAGVEQYF. In DNA form, the CDR3 reads TGTGCCAGCAGTATAGCGGGAGTCGAGCAGTACTTC.

This clone was seen a few times. In the same sample, other DNA sequences code for this CDR3. The chain links TRBV7-9 to TRBJ1-1; possible D gene TRBD1, 6 bases. Per the germline V gene, CDR1 is SEHNR and CDR2 is FQNEAQ (reference sequence). This CDR3 is 13 amino acids long. Trimming removed 5 bases from V and 1 base from J, with 8 bases in between. CDR3 sequence reads: CASSRQANTEAFF. CDR3 DNA sequence: TGTGCCAGCAGCAGACAGGCGAACACTGAAGCTTTCTTT.

The chain uses TRBV7-9 and TRBJ1-2, with 9 bases matching TRBD1. The V gene's germline CDR1 is SEHNR and CDR2 FQNEAQ (reference sequence). V gave up 5 bases and J gave up 5 bases; unmatched junction bases: 6. This CDR3 is 14 amino acids long. In DNA form, the CDR3 reads TGTGCCAGCAGCCCCTGGACAGGGGAATATGGCTACACCTTC. Translated, it gives CASSPWTGEYGYTF.

This clone has a handful of counts. The chain is built from TRBV29-1 and TRBJ2-1; 8 bases line up with TRBD1. CDR1 and CDR2 (germline): SQVTM, ANQGSEA. J gave up 2 bases and V 5 bases, and 2 bases lay outside the gene matches. The CDR3 runs 13 residues. Here the CDR3 reads CSVRQGPYNEQFF. Written as DNA, the CDR3 is TGCAGCGTTAGACAGGGGCCCTACAATGAGCAGTTCTTC.

The CDR3: CAGGDFNQPQHF. The CDR3 nucleotides read TGTGCCGGCGGGGACTTCAATCAGCCCCAGCATTTT. This chain uses TRBV10-3 with TRBJ1-5, with D possibly TRBD1 on 5 matching bases. Trimming cost V 11 bases and J 3 bases, with 11 bases left between them. The CDR3 totals 12 residues. The germline CDR1 and CDR2 sequences are ENHRY and SYGVKD.

In its sample, this clone was seen a few times. The rearrangement joins TRBV6-5 to TRBJ1-2; no definite D call. Trimming cost V 2 bases and J 5 bases, with 9 bases left between them. The CDR3 extends over 13 amino acids. Germline V CDR1 and CDR2: MNHEY, SVGAGI. In nucleotides, the CDR3 is TGTGCCAGCAGTTACCTGGGCGAGTATGGCTACACCTTC. Translating gives CASSYLGEYGYTF.

The chain joins TRBV9 to TRBJ2-7; 9 bases line up with TRBD2. The germline V gene encodes CDR1 SGDLS and CDR2 YYNGEE. This CDR3 is 15 amino acids long. With V trimmed by 1 base and J by 2 bases, 4 bases remained unmatched. CDR3: CASSVLAGPTYEQYF. CDR3 nucleotides: TGTGCCAGCAGCGTACTAGCGGGGCCCACCTACGAGCAGTACTTC. The full variable domain, its missing parts supplied by reference TRBV9 and TRBJ2-7, is DSGVTQTPKHLITATGQRVTLRCSPRSGDLSVYWYQQSLDQGLQFLIQYYNGEERAKGNILERFSAQQFPDLHSELNLSSLELGDSALYFCASSVLAGPTYEQYFGPGTRLTVT.

The chain carries TRBV15 and TRBJ1-5; TRBD1 matches at 11 bases. CDR3 length equals 16 residues. The ends lost 3 bases at V and 7 bases at J; junction bases unmatched: 8. Germline CDR1 and CDR2: LNHNV and YYDKDF (reference sequence). The CDR3 is CATSSGDRGKGQPQHF. The CDR3 DNA sequence: TGTGCCACCAGCAGTGGGGACAGGGGGAAGGGACAGCCCCAGCATTTT.

The chain is built from TRBV18 and TRBJ2-2; D unclear. V lost 4 bases to trimming and J lost 1 base, with 7 bases between them. Germline lookup yields CDR1 KGHSH and CDR2 LQKENI. The CDR3 is 14 amino acids. The CDR3 DNA is TGTGCCAGCTCACGGTTACAGAACACCGGGGAGCTGTTTTTT. The encoded protein is CASSRLQNTGELFF.

The gene calls are TRBV28 and TRBJ2-3; D is unresolved. The CDR3 loop spans 14 amino acids. Germline V gene sequence: CDR1 MDHEN, CDR2 SYDVKM. V shed 2 bases and J shed 1 base, with 7 bases lying between them. This CDR3 reads CASSLEGGTDTQYF. In DNA form, the CDR3 reads TGTGCCAGCAGTTTAGAAGGAGGCACAGATACGCAGTATTTT.

The chain couples TRBV9 to TRBJ2-7; weak D call: TRBD1 (6 bases). Germline V gene sequence: CDR1 SGDLS, CDR2 YYNGEE. The CDR3 covers 14 residues. Trimming took off 0 bases at V and 3 bases at J, with 10 bases between the two ends. The CDR3 spells CASSVGTVNYEQYF. CDR3 nucleotide sequence: TGTGCCAGCAGCGTAGGGACAGTGAACTACGAGCAGTACTTC.

The rearrangement links TRBV7-2 to TRBJ2-5, with D unclear. The CDR3 has 14 residues. Looked up from germline, CDR1 is SGHTA and CDR2 is FQGNSA. The ends were cut back, 2 bases at V and 1 base at J, with 8 bases in the middle. DNA of the CDR3: TGTGCCAGCAGCTTATACATTATCCAAGAGACCCAGTACTTC. Translated, it gives CASSLYIIQETQYF. The whole variable domain, filled in from reference TRBV7-2 and TRBJ2-5, reads GAGVSQSPSNKVTEKGKDVELRCDPISGHTALYWYRQSLGQGLEFLIYFQGNSAPDKSGLPSDRFSAERTGGSVSTLTIQRTQQEDSAVYLCASSLYIIQETQYFGPGTRLLVL.

The rearrangement uses TRBV13 and TRBJ2-7, with TRBD2 identical over 10 bases. With 4 bases clipped from V and 3 bases from J, the junction kept 6 bases outside the gene matches. CDR1 PRHDT and CDR2 FYEKMQ come from the germline V gene (reference sequence). The CDR3 contains 15 residues. CDR3: CASSSKREGRYEQYF. In DNA, the CDR3 is TGTGCCAGCAGCTCGAAGCGGGAGGGCCGCTACGAGCAGTACTTC. The full variable domain, with the rest looked up from reference TRBV13 and TRBJ2-7, is AAGVIQSPRHLIKEKRETATLKCYPIPRHDTVYWYQQGPGQDPQFLISFYEKMQSDKGSIPDRFSAQQFSDYHSELNMSSLELGDSALYFCASSSKREGRYEQYFGPGTRLTVT.

V is TRBV2 and J is TRBJ2-7; possible D gene TRBD1, 5 bases. The germline gives CDR1 SNHLY, CDR2 FYNNEI. Trimming pared 7 bases from V and 2 bases from J, leaving 12 bases between. The CDR3 is 13 residues long. The CDR3 bases are TGTGCCAGCACCACAGACAGTCCCTACGAGCAGTACTTC. This encodes CASTTDSPYEQYF.

This clone was found a few times. The chain carries TRBV27 and TRBJ1-2, with TRBD1 matching 9 bases. Trimming took 5 bases from V and 3 from J; bases not matched to a gene: 4. This CDR3 spans 14 amino acids. The V gene's germline CDR1 is MNHEY and CDR2 SMNVEV (reference sequence). CDR3 sequence (DNA): TGTGCCAGCAGTCCCGGGGACAGGGACTATGGCTACACCTTC. Its protein product is CASSPGDRDYGYTF.

This clone has only a few counts. V gene TRBV18 combines with J gene TRBJ2-1; weak D call: TRBD1 (6 bases). Trimming removed 8 bases from V and 4 bases from J, with 30 bases in between. This CDR3 has 19 residues. The germline gives CDR1 KGHSH, CDR2 LQKENI. This CDR3 reads CASPRGVGATTFSYNEQFF. CDR3 bases: TGTGCCAGCCCACGCGGTGTGGGGGCGACGACGTTTTCGTACAATGAGCAGTTCTTC.

The sample holds one count of this clone. J is TRBJ2-7 and V is TRBV28; 13 nucleotides line up with TRBD2. CDR3 size: 16 residues. Germline-derived CDR1 and CDR2 are MDHEN and SYDVKM. V lost 5 bases and J lost 5; bases outside the gene matches: 9. CDR3: CASSLTSGRAPHEQYF. In nucleotides, the CDR3 is TGTGCCAGCAGTCTTACTAGCGGGAGGGCCCCCCACGAGCAGTACTTC.